This paragraph reports one T cell receptor beta chain. What it binds is not known. The data were obtained in a study of identical twins. General study points: Excess low generation probability was seen in twin-shared out-of-frame alpha sequences.

One entry per CDR3 protein, called by TCRdb with MiXCR from the 5' RACE reads. The sample has about 190,000 distinct CDR3 sequences, less than 20% seen once. V dropped 4 bases and J dropped 1 base, with 12 bases sitting between them. Germline-derived CDR1 and CDR2 are SQVTM and ANQGSEA. This CDR3 is built from 14 residues. This sample also belongs to another study, concerning T cells expressing NK-cell markers. According to that study: The CD3+CD56-NKG2C+ fraction of several donors was likewise dominated by these clonotypes.

The clonotype was recovered from a woman between 18 and 29 years old in good health. The V call is TRBV29-1, the J call TRBJ2-3; tentatively, D is TRBD2 (5 bases). Sequenced: CD8+ T cells sorted from blood. The CDR3 DNA reads TGCAGCGTTGGGACTCCATCGCGCACAGATACGCAGTATTTT. Translated: CSVGTPSRTDTQYF.